Presented here are 5 T cell receptor beta chains from one specimen sequenced in a study of blood T cell repertoires in COVID-19. Generated by immunoSEQ multiplex PCR, the TCRdb table keeps only in-frame clones and is missing some. The sample contains approximately 97,000 clones, 70% to 90% of which appear only once. Input material: peripheral blood. These receptors came from a human donor in a cohort sampled during active COVID-19.

This clone was detected a few times. This chain joins TRBV10-3 and TRBJ1-5, with 8 bases matching TRBD1. The V gene end was trimmed by 10 bases and the J gene end by 7 bases; junction bases not matched to a gene: 12. The CDR3 consists of 14 residues. Germline V gene data show CDR1 as ENHRY and CDR2 as SYGVKD. CDR3 coding DNA: TGTGCCACAATGGACAGGGCGGGAGACCAGCCCCAGCATTTT. This gives the protein CATMDRAGDQPQHF.

The CDR3 coding sequence is TGTGCCTGGAGTTATGAGGGTGTGACTAGCGGGAGTTCTGGGGCCAACGTCCTGACTTTC. Its translation is CAWSYEGVTSGSSGANVLTF. This chain joins TRBV30 and TRBJ2-6; 12 bases match TRBD2. The germline V gene encodes CDR1 GTSNPN and CDR2 SVGIG (reference sequence). V shed 2 bases, J shed 1 base, and the junction held 12 bases outside the gene matches. This CDR3 comprises 20 residues. Supplemented by reference TRBV30 and TRBJ2-6, the full variable domain reads SQTIHQWPATLVQPVGSPLSLECTVEGTSNPNLYWYRQAAGRGLQLLFYSVGIGQISSEVPQNLSASRPQDRQFILSSKKLLLSDSGFYLCAWSYEGVTSGSSGANVLTFGAGSRLTVL.

This sequence joins TRBV7-3 and TRBJ2-5, with D perhaps TRBD2 (6 bases). Germline CDR1 SGHTA, CDR2 FQGTGA. This CDR3 is 13 amino acids long. V shed 4 bases and J shed 3 bases, with 9 bases lying between them. CDR3 DNA sequence: TGTGCCAGCAGCTCCGGAGGGAAAGAGACCCAGTACTTC. Residues: CASSSGGKETQYF.

This chain joins TRBV4-3 and TRBJ2-5, with D perhaps TRBD2 (7 bases). Per germline, CDR1 LGHNA and CDR2 YSLEER. CDR3 length: 16 residues. Trimming removed 0 bases at V and 3 bases at J, with 14 bases between. CDR3 loop: CASSQDRGGGEETQYF. The CDR3, as DNA: TGCGCCAGCAGCCAAGATCGAGGGGGGGGTGAAGAGACCCAGTACTTC.

The CDR3 here is CASSARDRGAREKLFF. The CDR3 DNA is TGTGCCAGCAGTGCTAGGGACAGGGGAGCGCGGGAAAAACTGTTTTTT. The chain links TRBV5-6 to TRBJ1-4, with TRBD1 matching 10 bases. The CDR3 runs to 16 residues. V trimming: 5 bases; J trimming: 8 bases; junction bases outside the gene matches: 12. Germline V gene lookup returns CDR1 SGHDT and CDR2 YYEEEE.